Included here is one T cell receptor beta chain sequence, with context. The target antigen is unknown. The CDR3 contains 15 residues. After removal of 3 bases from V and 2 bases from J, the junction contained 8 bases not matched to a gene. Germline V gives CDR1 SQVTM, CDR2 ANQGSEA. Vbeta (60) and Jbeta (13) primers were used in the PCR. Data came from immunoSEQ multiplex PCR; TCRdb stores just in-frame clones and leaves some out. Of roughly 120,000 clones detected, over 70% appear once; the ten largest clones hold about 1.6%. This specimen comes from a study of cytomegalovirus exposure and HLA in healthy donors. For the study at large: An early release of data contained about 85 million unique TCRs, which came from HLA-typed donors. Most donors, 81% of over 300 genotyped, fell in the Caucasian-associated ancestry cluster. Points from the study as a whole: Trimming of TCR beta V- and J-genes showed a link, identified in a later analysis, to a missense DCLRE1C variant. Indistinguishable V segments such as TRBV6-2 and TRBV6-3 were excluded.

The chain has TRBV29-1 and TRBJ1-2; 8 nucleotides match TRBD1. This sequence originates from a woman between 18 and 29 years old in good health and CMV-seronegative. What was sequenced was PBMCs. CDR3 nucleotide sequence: TGCAGCGTTGAGGGACAACAGGGGGGCAACTATGGCTACACCTTC. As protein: CSVEGQQGGNYGYTF.